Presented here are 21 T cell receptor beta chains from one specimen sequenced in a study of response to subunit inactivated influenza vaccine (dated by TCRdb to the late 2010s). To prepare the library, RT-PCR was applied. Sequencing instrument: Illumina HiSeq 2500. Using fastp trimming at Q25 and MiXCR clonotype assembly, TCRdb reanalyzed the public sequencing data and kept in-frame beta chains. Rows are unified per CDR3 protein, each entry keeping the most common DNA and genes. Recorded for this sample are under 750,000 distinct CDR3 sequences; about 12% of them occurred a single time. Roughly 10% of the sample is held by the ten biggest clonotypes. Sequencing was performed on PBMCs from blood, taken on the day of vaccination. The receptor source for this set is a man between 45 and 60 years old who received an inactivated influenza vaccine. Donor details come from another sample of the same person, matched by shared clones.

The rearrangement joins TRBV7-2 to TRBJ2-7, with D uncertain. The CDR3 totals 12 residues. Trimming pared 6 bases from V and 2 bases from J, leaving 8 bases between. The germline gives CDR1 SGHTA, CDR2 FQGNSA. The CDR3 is CASSPMTYEQYF. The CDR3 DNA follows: TGTGCCAGCAGTCCTATGACCTACGAGCAGTACTTC.

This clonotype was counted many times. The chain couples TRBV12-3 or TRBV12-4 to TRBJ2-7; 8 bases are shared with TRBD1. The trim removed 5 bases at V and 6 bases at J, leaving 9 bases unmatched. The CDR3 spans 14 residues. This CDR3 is CASSLQGQGAEQYF. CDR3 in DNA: TGTGCCAGCAGTCTCCAAGGACAGGGTGCCGAGCAGTACTTC.

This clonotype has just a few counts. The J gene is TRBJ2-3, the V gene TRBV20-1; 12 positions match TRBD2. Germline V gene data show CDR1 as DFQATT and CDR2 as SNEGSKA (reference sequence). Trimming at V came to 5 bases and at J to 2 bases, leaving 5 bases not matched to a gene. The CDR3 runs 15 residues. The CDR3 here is CSAPRTSGTTDTQYF. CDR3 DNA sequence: TGCAGTGCTCCCCGGACTAGCGGGACCACAGATACGCAGTATTTT.

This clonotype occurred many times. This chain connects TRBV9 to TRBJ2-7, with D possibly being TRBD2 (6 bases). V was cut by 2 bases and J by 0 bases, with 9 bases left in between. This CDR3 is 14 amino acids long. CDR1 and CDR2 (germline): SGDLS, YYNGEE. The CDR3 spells CASSVGGSSYEQYF. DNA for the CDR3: TGTGCCAGCAGCGTGGGGGGAAGCTCCTACGAGCAGTACTTC.

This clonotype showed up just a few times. The CDR3 DNA reads as TGTGCCAGCAGCGCATCCGGGACAGAGAAAGAGACCCAGTACTTC. Protein product: CASSASGTEKETQYF. The rearrangement links TRBV3-1 to TRBJ2-5; 7 bases are a match to TRBD1. CDR1 is LGHDT, CDR2 YNNKEL, per germline (reference sequence). The V segment lost 5 bases and the J segment 3 bases; nucleotides outside the gene matches: 9. CDR3 length equals 15 residues.

CDR3 bases: TGTGCCAGTAGTCAAGGGACCCCCCCGCAGTTCTTC. This sequence encodes CASSQGTPPQFF. The rearrangement uses TRBV19 and TRBJ2-1; TRBD1 or TRBD2 may be the D gene (5 bases each). In germline, CDR1 is LNHDA, CDR2 SQIVND (reference sequence). The CDR3 loop spans 12 amino acids. The V and J ends lost 5 bases and 12 bases respectively, with 14 bases between them.

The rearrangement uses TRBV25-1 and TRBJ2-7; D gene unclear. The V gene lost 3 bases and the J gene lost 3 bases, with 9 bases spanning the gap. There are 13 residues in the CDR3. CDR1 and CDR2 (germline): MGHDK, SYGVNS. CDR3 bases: TGTGCCAGCAGTGACCCCAATCTCTACGAGCAGTACTTC. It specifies CASSDPNLYEQYF.

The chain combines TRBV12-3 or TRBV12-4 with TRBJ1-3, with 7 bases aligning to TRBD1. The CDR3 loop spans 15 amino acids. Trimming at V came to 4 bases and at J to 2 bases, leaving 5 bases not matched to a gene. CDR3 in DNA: TGTGCCAGCAGTTCGAGGACAGGAGCTGGAAACACCATATATTTT. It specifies CASSSRTGAGNTIYF.

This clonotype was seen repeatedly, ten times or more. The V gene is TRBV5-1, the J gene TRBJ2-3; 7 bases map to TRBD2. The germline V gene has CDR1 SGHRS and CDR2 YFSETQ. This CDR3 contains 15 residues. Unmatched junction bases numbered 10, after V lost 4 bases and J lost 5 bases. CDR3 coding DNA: TGCGCCAGCAGCCCCCCTGCGGGAGTGATAGATACGCAGTATTTT. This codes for CASSPPAGVIDTQYF.

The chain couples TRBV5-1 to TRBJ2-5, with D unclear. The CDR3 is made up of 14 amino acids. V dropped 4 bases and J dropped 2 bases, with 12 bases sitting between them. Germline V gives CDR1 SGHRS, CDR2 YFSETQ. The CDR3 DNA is TGCGCCAGCAGCCCGAGCGTACGGCAAGAGACCCAGTACTTC. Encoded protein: CASSPSVRQETQYF. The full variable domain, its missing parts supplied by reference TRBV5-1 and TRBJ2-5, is KAGVTQTPRYLIKTRGQQVTLSCSPISGHRSVSWYQQTPGQGLQFLFEYFSETQRNKGNFPGRFSGRQFSNSRSEMNVSTLELGDSALYLCASSPSVRQETQYFGPGTRLLVL.

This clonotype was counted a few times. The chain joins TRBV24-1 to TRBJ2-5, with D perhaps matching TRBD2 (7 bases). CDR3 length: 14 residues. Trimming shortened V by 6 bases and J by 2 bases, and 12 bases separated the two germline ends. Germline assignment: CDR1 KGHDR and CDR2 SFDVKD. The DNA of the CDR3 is TGTGCCACCAGTCAAGGGGGGGTTCAAGAGACCCAGTACTTC. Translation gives CATSQGGVQETQYF.

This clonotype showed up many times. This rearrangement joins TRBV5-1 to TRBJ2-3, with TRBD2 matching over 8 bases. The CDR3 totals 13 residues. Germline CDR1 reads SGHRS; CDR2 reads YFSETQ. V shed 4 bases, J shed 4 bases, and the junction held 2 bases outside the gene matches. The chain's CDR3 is CASSLGRADTQYF. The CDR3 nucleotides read TGCGCCAGCAGCCTCGGGAGGGCAGATACGCAGTATTTT.

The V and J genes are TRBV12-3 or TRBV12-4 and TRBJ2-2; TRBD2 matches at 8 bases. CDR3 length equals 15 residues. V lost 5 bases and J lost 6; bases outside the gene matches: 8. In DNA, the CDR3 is TGTGCCAGCAGTCGATACCGACTAGCGCCCGGGGAGCTGTTTTTT. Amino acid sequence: CASSRYRLAPGELFF.

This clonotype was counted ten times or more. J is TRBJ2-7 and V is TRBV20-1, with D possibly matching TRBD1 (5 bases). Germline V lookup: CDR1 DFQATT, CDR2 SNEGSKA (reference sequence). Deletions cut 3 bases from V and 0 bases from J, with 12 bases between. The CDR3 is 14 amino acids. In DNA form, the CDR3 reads TGCAGTGCTAGGGGCGGACACAGCTCCTACGAGCAGTACTTC. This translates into CSARGGHSSYEQYF.

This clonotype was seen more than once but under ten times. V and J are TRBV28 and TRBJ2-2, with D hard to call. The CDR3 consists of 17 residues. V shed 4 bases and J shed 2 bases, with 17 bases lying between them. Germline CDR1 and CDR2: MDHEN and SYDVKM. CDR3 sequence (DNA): TGTGCCAGCAGTTACTTTCGGCCCAGCCGCAACACCGGGGAGCTGTTTTTT. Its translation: CASSYFRPSRNTGELFF.

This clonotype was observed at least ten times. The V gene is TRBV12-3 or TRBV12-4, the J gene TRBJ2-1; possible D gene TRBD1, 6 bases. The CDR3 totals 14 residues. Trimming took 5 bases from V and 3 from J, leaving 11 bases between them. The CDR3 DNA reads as TGTGCCAGCAGTCTTACAGGGTTCTACAATGAGCAGTTCTTC. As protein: CASSLTGFYNEQFF.

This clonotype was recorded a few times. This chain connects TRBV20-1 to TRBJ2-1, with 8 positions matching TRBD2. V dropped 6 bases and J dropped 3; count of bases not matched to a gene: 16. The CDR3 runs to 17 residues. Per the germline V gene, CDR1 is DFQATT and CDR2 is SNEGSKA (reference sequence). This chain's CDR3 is CSAPTGGSGTIYNEQFF. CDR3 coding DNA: TGCAGTGCCCCAACGGGAGGTAGCGGGACCATCTACAATGAGCAGTTCTTC.

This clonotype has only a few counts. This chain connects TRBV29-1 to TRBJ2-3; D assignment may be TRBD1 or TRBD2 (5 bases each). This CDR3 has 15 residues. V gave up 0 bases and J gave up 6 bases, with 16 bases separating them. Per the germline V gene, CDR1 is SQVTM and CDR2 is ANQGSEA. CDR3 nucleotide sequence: TGCAGCGTTGAAGATGCGGTGGGGGTGTCGGATACGCAGTATTTT. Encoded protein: CSVEDAVGVSDTQYF.

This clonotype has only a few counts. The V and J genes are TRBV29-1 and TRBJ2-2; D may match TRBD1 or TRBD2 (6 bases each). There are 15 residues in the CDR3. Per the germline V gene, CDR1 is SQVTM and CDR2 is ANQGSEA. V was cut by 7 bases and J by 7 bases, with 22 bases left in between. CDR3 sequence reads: CSGRRGTGSGGELFF. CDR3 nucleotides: TGCAGCGGCCGGAGGGGGACCGGGAGTGGCGGGGAGCTGTTTTTT.

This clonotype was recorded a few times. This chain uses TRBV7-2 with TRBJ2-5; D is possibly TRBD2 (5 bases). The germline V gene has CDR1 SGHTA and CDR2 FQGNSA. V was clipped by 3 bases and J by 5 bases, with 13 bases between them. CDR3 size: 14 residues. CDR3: CASSFRGRLETQYF. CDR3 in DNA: TGTGCCAGCAGCTTTCGGGGTCGCTTGGAGACCCAGTACTTC.

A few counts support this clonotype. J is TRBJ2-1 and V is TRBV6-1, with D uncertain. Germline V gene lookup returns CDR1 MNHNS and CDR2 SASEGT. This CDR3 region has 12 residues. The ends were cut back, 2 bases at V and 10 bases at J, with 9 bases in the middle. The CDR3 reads CASSERQREQFF. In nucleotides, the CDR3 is TGTGCCAGCAGTGAACGACAACGGGAGCAGTTCTTC.